Described below is a single T cell receptor beta chain sequence and its context. Its cognate antigen is unknown. Only in-frame clones appear in the TCRdb table, and some are missing; sequencing was by immunoSEQ multiplex PCR. There are 12,000 or so clones in the sample; just under 80% occur only once, and approximately 2% lies in the top ten. This sample was included in a study of chemoradiotherapy in HPV16-positive cancers. Study results and limitations: Only two HPV16-positive patients supplied the functional HPV-specificity definition.

Germline V lookup: CDR1 GTSNPN, CDR2 SVGIG (reference sequence). Deletions cut 1 base from V and 8 bases from J, with 8 bases between. This CDR3 is 12 amino acids long. Over chemoradiotherapy, repertoires were sampled more than once. The clonotype was recovered from a human donor with HPV-associated anogenital cancer. Sampling took place from a patient who underwent chemoradiotherapy. The chain has TRBV30 and TRBJ1-4; no firm D call. The chain's CDR3 is CAWSEGGEKLFF. As DNA, the CDR3 is TGTGCCTGGAGTGAAGGAGGGGAAAAACTGTTTTTT.